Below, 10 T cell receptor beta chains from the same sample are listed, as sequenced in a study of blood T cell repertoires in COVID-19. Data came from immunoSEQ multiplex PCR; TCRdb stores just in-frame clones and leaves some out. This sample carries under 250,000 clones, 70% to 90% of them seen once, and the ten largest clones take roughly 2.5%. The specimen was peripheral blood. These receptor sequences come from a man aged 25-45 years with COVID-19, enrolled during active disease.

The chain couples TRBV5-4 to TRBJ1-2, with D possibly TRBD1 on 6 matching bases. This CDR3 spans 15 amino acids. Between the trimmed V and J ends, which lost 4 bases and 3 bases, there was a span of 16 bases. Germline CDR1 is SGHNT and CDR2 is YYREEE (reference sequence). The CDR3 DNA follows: TGTGCCAGCAGCCCGGTGTTAGAGGGGGACTATGGCTACACCTTC. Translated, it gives CASSPVLEGDYGYTF. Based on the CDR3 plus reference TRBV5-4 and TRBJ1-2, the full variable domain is ETGVTQSPTHLIKTRGQQVTLRCSSQSGHNTVSWYQQALGQGPQFIFQYYREEENGRGNFPPRFSGLQFPNYSSELNVNALELDDSALYLCASSPVLEGDYGYTFGSGTRLTVV.

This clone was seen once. The CDR3 here is CAISVGPGLITTNEKLFF. Written as DNA, the CDR3 is TGTGCCATCAGTGTCGGGCCAGGGCTTATTACGACTAATGAAAAACTGTTTTTT. The genes are TRBV10-3 and TRBJ1-4, with a tentative D call TRBD1 (5 bases). The CDR3 has 18 residues. The V gene's germline CDR1 is ENHRY and CDR2 SYGVKD. Trimming took 4 bases from V and 2 from J, leaving 20 bases between them.

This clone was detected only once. Written as DNA, the CDR3 is TGTGCCAGCTCCTCTGACAGGGGCCCCGTGAACACTGAAGCTTTCTTT. It is translated as CASSSDRGPVNTEAFF. The chain uses TRBV18 and TRBJ1-1; TRBD1 matches 8 bases. The trim removed 6 bases at V and 0 bases at J, leaving 9 bases unmatched. The CDR3 totals 16 residues. CDR1 is KGHSH and CDR2 is LQKENI in the germline V gene.

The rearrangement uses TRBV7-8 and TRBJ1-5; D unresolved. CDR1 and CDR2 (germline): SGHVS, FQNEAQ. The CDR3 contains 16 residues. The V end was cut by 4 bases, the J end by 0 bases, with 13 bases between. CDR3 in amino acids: CASSSKRELSNQPQHF. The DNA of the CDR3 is TGTGCCAGCAGCTCAAAAAGGGAGCTTAGCAATCAGCCCCAGCATTTT.

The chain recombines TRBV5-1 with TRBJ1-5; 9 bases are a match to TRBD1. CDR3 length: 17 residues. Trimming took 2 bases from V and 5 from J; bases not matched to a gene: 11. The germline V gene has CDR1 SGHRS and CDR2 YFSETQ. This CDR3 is CASSFSPGQGSYQPQHF. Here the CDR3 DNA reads TGCGCCAGCAGCTTCTCCCCAGGACAGGGGAGTTATCAGCCCCAGCATTTT.

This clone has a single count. In DNA form, the CDR3 reads TGTGCCAGCAGCCCCGGGGACAGGGGGCTCACAGATACGCAGTATTTT. It specifies CASSPGDRGLTDTQYF. The V call is TRBV4-2, the J call TRBJ2-3; 12 bases are a match to TRBD1. Germline CDR1 LGHNA, CDR2 YNFKEQ. V trimming: 4 bases; J trimming: 2 bases; junction bases outside the gene matches: 4. The CDR3 has 16 amino acids.

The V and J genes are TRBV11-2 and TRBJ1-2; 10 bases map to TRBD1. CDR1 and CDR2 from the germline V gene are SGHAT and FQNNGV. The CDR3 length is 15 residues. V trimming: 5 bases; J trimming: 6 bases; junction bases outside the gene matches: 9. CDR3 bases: TGTGCCAGCAGCCAATTGAGGGACAGGGGCGATGGCTACACCTTC. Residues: CASSQLRDRGDGYTF.

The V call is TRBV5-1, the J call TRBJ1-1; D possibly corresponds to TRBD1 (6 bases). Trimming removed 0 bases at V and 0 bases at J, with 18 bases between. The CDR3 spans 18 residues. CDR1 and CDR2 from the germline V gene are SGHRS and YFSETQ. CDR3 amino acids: CASSLERGWSQMNTEAFF. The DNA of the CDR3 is TGCGCCAGCAGCTTGGAAAGGGGGTGGTCCCAGATGAACACTGAAGCTTTCTTT. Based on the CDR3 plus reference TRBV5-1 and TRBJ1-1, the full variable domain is KAGVTQTPRYLIKTRGQQVTLSCSPISGHRSVSWYQQTPGQGLQFLFEYFSETQRNKGNFPGRFSGRQFSNSRSEMNVSTLELGDSALYLCASSLERGWSQMNTEAFFGQGTRLTVV.

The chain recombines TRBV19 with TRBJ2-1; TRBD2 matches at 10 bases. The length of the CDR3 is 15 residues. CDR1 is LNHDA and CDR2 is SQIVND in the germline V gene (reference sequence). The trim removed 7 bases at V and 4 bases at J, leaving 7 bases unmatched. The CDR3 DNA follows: TGTGCCAGTACACCTAGCGGGGGACCATACAATGAGCAGTTCTTC. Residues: CASTPSGGPYNEQFF. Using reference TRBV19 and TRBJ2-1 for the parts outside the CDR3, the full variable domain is DGGITQSPKYLFRKEGQNVTLSCEQNLNHDAMYWYRQDPGQGLRLIYYSQIVNDFQKGDIAEGYSVSREKKESFPLTVTSAQKNPTAFYLCASTPSGGPYNEQFFGPGTRLTVL.

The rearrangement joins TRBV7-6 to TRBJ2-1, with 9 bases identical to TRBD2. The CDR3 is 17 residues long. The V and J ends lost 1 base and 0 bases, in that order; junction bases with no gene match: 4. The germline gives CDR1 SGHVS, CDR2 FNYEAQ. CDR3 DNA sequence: TGTGCCAGCAGCTTAGAGACTAGCGGAAACTCCTACAATGAGCAGTTCTTC. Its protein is CASSLETSGNSYNEQFF.